This T cell receptor beta chain appears in the sequencing data of a study of blood T cell repertoires in COVID-19. Looking at the study overall: Italy, Spain and the United States were the sources of the convalescent and acute COVID-19 samples. Sources were T cells, B-cell-depleted T cells, or PBMCs; the material itself was cDNA or gDNA.

How the authors handled the data: Scientists estimated how many nucleated cells there were by amplifying reference gene primers. Repertoires were generated with immunoSEQ multiplex PCR, while TCRdb's copy carries only in-frame clones and drops some. That table gives V, J and clone size, and the DNA gave D and trimming. The sample has 100,000 to 150,000 clones; about 70% are singletons. V shed 5 bases, J shed 2 bases, and the junction held 11 bases outside the gene matches. Germline-derived CDR1 and CDR2 are MNHEY and SVGEGT. The CDR3 is made up of 16 amino acids. This clone has just a few counts. The V gene is TRBV6-2 or TRBV6-3, the J gene TRBJ2-7; 8 bases agree with TRBD2. Sequenced: peripheral blood. The origin of this receptor is a woman aged 70-85 years with acute or convalescent COVID-19. CDR3 sequence (DNA): TGTGCCAGCAGTGGACAGACTAGCGTTCCTCCCTACGAGCAGTACTTC. Translated: CASSGQTSVPPYEQYF.